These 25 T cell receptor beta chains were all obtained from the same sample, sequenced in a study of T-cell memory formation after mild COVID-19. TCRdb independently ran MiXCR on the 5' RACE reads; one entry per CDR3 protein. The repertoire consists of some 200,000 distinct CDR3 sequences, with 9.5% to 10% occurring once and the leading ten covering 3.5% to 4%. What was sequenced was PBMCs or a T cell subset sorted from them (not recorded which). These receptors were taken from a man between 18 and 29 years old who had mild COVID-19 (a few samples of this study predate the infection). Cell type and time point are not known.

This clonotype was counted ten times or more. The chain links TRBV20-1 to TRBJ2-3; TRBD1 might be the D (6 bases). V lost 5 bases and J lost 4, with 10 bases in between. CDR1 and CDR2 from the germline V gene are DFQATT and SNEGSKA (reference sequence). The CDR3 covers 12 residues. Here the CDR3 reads CSAGNRADTQYF. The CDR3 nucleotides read TGCAGTGCTGGAAACAGGGCAGATACGCAGTATTTT.

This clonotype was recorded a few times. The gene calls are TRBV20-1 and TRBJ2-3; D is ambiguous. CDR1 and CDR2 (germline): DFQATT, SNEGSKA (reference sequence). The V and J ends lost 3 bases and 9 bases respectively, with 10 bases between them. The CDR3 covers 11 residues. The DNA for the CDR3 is TGCAGTGCTAGTTCGGCCTCCACGCAGTATTTT. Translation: CSASSASTQYF.

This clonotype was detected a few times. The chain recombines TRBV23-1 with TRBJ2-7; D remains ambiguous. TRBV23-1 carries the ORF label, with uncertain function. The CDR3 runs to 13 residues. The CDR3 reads CASTGLFPYEQYV. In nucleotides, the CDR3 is TGCGCTTCGACGGGCCTATTTCCCTACGAGCAGTACGTC.

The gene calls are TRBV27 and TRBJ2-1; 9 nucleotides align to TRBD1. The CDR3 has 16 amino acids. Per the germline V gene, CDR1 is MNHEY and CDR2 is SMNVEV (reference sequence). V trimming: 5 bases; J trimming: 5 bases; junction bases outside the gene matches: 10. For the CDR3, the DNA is TGTGCCAGCAGTGAAAAACAGGGGGCAGGAAACAATGAGCAGTTCTTC. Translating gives CASSEKQGAGNNEQFF.

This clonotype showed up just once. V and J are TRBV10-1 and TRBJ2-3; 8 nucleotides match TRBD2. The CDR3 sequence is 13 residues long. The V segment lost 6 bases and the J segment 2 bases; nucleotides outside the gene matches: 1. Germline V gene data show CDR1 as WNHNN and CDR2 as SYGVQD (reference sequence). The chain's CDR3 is CASRTSDTDTQYF. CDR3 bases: TGCGCCAGCAGGACTAGCGACACAGATACGCAGTATTTT.

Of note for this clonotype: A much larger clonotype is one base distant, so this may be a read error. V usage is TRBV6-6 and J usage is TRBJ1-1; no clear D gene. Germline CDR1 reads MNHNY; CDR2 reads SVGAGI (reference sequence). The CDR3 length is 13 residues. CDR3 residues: CASSYVPDTEVFF. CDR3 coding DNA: TGTGCCAGCAGTTATGTGCCTGACACTGAAGTTTTCTTT.

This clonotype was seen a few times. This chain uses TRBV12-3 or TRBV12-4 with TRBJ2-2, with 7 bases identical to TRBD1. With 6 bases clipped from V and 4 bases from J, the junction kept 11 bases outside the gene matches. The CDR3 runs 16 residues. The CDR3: CASSYPGQESTGELFF. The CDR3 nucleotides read TGTGCCAGCAGCTATCCCGGACAGGAGAGCACCGGGGAGCTGTTTTTT.

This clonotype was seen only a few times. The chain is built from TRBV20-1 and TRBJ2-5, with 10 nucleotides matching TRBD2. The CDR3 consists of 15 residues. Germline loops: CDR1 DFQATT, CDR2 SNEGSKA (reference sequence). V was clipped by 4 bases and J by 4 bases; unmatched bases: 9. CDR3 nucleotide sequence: TGCAGTGCTATTACCCTAGCGGGGGCCGGAGAGACCCAGTACTTC. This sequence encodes CSAITLAGAGETQYF.

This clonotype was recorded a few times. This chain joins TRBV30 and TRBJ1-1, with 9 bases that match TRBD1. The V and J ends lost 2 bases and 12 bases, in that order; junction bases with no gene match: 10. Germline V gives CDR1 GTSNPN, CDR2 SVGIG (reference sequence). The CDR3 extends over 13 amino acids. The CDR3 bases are TGTGCCTGGAGTCTAGGGGGACAGGGCGGAACTTTCTTT. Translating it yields CAWSLGGQGGTFF.

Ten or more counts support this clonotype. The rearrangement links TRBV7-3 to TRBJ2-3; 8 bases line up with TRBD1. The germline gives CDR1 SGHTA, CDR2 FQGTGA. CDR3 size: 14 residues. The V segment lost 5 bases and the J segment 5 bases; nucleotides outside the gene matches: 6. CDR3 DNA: TGTGCCAGCAGCGTCAGGGGGCGGGTAGATACGCAGTATTTT. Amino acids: CASSVRGRVDTQYF. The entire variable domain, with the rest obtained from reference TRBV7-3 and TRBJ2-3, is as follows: GAGVSQTPSNKVTEKGKYVELRCDPISGHTALYWYRQSLGQGPEFLIYFQGTGAADDSGLPNDRFFAVRPEGSVSTLKIQRTERGDSAVYLCASSVRGRVDTQYFGPGTRLTVL.

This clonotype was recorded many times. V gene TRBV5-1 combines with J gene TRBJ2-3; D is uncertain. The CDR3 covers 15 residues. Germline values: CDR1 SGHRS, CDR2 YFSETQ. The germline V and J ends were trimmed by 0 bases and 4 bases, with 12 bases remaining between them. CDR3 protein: CASSLVPGGADTQYF. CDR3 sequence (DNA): TGCGCCAGCAGCTTGGTACCTGGTGGGGCAGATACGCAGTATTTT.

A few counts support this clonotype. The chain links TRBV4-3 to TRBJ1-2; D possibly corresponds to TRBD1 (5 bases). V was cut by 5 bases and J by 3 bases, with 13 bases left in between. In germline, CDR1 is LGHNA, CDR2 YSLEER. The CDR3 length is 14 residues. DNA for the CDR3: TGCGCCAGCAGCTCCGCCCGGGGGGACTATGGCTACACCTTC. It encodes CASSSARGDYGYTF.

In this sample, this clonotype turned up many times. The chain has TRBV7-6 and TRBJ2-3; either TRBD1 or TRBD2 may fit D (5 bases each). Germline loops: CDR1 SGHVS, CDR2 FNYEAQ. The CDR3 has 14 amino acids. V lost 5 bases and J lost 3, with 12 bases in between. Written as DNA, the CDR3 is TGTGCCAGCAGCGAGGGGCAGGGAACAGATACGCAGTATTTT. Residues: CASSEGQGTDTQYF.

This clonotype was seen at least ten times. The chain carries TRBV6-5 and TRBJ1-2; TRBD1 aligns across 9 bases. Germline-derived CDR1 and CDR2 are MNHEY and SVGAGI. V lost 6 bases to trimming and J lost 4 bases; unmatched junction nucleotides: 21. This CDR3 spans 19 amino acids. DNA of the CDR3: TGTGCCAGCAGCCCTGCGATTGGGACAGGGACGTCCTTTTTCTATGGCTACACCTTC. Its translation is CASSPAIGTGTSFFYGYTF.

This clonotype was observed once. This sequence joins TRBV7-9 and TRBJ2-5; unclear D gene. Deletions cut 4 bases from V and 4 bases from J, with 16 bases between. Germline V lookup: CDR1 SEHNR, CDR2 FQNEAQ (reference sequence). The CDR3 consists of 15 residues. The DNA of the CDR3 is TGTGCCAGCAGCTCACACTCCCCGGCCCCAGAGACCCAGTACTTC. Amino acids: CASSSHSPAPETQYF.

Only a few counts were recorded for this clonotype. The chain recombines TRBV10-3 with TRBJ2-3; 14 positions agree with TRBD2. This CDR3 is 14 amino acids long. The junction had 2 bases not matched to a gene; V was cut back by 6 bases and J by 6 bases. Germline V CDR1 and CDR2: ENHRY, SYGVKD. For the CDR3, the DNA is TGTGCCATCAGGACTAGCGGGGGGGCTGATACGCAGTATTTT. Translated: CAIRTSGGADTQYF.

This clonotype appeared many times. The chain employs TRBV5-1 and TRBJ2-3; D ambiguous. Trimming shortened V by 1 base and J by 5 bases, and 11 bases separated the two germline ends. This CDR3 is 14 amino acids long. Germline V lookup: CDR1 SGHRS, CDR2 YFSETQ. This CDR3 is CASSLSPREDTQYF. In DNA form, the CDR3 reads TGCGCCAGCAGCTTGTCCCCTCGCGAAGATACGCAGTATTTT. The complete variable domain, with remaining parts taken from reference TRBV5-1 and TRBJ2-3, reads KAGVTQTPRYLIKTRGQQVTLSCSPISGHRSVSWYQQTPGQGLQFLFEYFSETQRNKGNFPGRFSGRQFSNSRSEMNVSTLELGDSALYLCASSLSPREDTQYFGPGTRLTVL.

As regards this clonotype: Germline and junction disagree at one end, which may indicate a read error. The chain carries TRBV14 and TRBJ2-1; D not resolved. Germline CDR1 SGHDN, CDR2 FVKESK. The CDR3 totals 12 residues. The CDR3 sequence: CDSSQDAGEQFF. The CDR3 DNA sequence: TGTGACAGCAGCCAAGATGCCGGGGAGCAGTTCTTC. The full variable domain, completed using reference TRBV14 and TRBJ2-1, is EAGVTQFPSHSVIEKGQTVTLRCDPISGHDNLYWYRRVMGKEIKFLLHFVKESKQDESGMPNNRFLAERTGGTYSTLKVQPAELEDSGVYFCDSSQDAGEQFFGPGTRLTVL.

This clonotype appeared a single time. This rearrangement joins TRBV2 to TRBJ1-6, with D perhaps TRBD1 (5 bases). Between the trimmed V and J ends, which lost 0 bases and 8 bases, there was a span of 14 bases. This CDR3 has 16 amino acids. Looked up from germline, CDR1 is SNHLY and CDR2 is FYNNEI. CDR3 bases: TGTGCCAGCAGTGAAGCCGTGCGGCAGGGTGATTCACCCCTCCACTTT. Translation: CASSEAVRQGDSPLHF. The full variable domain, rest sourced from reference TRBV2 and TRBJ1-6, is EPEVTQTPSHQVTQMGQEVILRCVPISNHLYFYWYRQILGQKVEFLVSFYNNEISEKSEIFDDQFSVERPDGSNFTLKIRSTKLEDSAMYFCASSEAVRQGDSPLHFGNGTRLTVT.

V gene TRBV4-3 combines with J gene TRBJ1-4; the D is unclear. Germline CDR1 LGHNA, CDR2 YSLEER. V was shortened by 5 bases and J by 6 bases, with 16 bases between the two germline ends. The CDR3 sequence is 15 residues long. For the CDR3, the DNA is TGCGCCAGCAGCGCCGGTGGAGGGCTGGATGAAAAACTGTTTTTT. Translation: CASSAGGGLDEKLFF.

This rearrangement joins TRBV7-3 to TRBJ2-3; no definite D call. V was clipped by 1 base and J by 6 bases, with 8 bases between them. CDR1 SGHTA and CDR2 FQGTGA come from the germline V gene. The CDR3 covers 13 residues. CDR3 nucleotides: TGTGCCAGCAGCTTAAGTGGGCCTGATACGCAGTATTTT. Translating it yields CASSLSGPDTQYF.

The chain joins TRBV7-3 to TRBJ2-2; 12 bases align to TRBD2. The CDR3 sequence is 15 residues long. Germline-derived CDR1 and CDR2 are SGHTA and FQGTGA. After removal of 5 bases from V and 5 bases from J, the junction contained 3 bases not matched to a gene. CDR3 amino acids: CASSRTSGGTGELFF. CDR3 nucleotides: TGTGCCAGCAGCCGCACTAGCGGGGGGACCGGGGAGCTGTTTTTT.

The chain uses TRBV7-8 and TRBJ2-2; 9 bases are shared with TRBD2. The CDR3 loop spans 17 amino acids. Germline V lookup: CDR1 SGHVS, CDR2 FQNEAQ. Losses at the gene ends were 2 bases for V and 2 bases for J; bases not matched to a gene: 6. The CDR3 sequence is CASSLPRGGPNTGELFF. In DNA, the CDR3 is TGTGCCAGCAGCTTACCGCGGGGGGGCCCTAACACCGGGGAGCTGTTTTTT.

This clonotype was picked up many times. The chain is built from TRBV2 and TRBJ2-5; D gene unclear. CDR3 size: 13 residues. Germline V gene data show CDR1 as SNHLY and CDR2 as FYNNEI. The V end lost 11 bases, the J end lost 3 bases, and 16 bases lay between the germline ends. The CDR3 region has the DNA TGTGCCCGCTCGTCGGGCCTAGAAGAGACCCAGTACTTC. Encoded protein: CARSSGLEETQYF.

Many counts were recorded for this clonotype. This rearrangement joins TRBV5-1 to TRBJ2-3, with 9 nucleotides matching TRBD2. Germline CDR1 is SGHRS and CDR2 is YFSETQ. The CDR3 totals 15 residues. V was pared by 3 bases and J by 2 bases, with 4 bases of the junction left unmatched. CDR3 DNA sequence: TGCGCCAGCAGCTCCGGACTAGCGAACACAGATACGCAGTATTTT. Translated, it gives CASSSGLANTDTQYF.